This TCR beta chain was obtained from a study of synovial regulatory T cells in juvenile arthritis. Study-level findings and limits: Blood Treg cells that were inflammation-associated showed lower TCR diversity than other blood Treg cells.

About this clone itself: The antigen remains undetermined.

Germline CDR1 and CDR2: LGHNA and YSLEER. CDR3 length: 15 amino acids. No DNA is recorded. The method was immunoSEQ multiplex PCR; TCRdb's version includes in-frame clones alone and lacks a portion of them. The sample has more than 7,500 clones. The clonotype comes from a donor between 2 and 35 years old with juvenile idiopathic arthritis. The rearrangement uses TRBV4-3 and TRBJ2-7; TCRdb names TRBD2, which stays unverified in the absence of DNA. The sequenced material came from Treg cells from blood. Subset here: remaining (HLA-DR-negative) circulating blood Treg cells. The CDR3 spells CASSPGGAWAHEQYF.